Each of the 21 T cell receptor beta chains below was sequenced from the same sample in a study of blood T cell repertoires in COVID-19. Sequencing used immunoSEQ multiplex PCR; TCRdb keeps in-frame clones, though not all of them. Among 250,000 to 350,000 clones, 70% to 90% were seen once, and the ten largest hold roughly 4%. The source material was PBMCs or T cells enriched from blood (not recorded which). These receptors came from a woman in her 30s who had recovered from COVID-19.

The rearrangement links TRBV28 to TRBJ1-6; tentatively, D is TRBD1 (6 bases). The CDR3 consists of 16 residues. Per germline, CDR1 MDHEN and CDR2 SYDVKM. The germline V and J ends were trimmed by 8 bases and 2 bases, with 16 bases remaining between them. As DNA, the CDR3 is TGTGCCAGCTTCCCGTTACAGGGCCCCTATAATTCACCCCTCCACTTT. Protein sequence: CASFPLQGPYNSPLHF.

The rearrangement joins TRBV3-1 (or the pseudogene TRBV3-2) to TRBJ2-7; TRBD2 is a possible D gene (6 bases). The CDR3 covers 14 residues. Deletions cut 5 bases from V and 2 bases from J, with 13 bases between. Looked up from germline, CDR1 is LGHDT and CDR2 is YNNKEL (reference sequence). CDR3 sequence (DNA): TGTGCCAGCAGCTACAAGGAGGGGACCTACGAGCAGTACTTC. This encodes CASSYKEGTYEQYF.

The gene calls are TRBV18 and TRBJ1-1; perhaps TRBD1 as D (6 bases). The V gene lost 3 bases and the J gene lost 5 bases, with 10 bases spanning the gap. The CDR3 is 13 residues long. The germline CDR1 and CDR2 sequences are KGHSH and LQKENI. This CDR3 is CASSPRQGTEAFF. CDR3 sequence (DNA): TGTGCCAGCTCACCGCGGCAGGGGACTGAAGCTTTCTTT.

The CDR3 nucleotides are TGTGCCAGCAGCCAACTAGTCTACGAGCAGTACTTC. Its protein product is CASSQLVYEQYF. J is TRBJ2-7 and V is TRBV14; D is unresolved. This CDR3 has 12 residues. Trimming stripped 2 bases from V and 3 bases from J, with 5 bases between. Germline V CDR1 and CDR2: SGHDN, FVKESK. Full variable domain (outside the CDR3, taken from reference TRBV14 and TRBJ2-7): EAGVTQFPSHSVIEKGQTVTLRCDPISGHDNLYWYRRVMGKEIKFLLHFVKESKQDESGMPNNRFLAERTGGTYSTLKVQPAELEDSGVYFCASSQLVYEQYFGPGTRLTVT.

V gene TRBV4-2 combines with J gene TRBJ1-4; D ambiguous. The germline V and J ends were trimmed by 0 bases and 2 bases, with 13 bases remaining between them. Germline values: CDR1 LGHNA, CDR2 YNFKEQ. The CDR3 contains 17 residues. CDR3: CASSQDFSRATNEKLFF. CDR3 DNA: TGTGCCAGCAGCCAAGATTTTTCGAGGGCGACTAATGAAAAACTGTTTTTT.

The V call is TRBV19, the J call TRBJ1-4, with D possibly matching TRBD1 (6 bases). With 5 bases removed from V and 3 bases from J, the gap between germline ends came to 13 bases. The CDR3 is 15 amino acids. In germline, CDR1 is LNHDA, CDR2 SQIVND (reference sequence). The CDR3 DNA sequence: TGTGCCAGTAGTTGGGGGGGACATCCTAATGAAAAACTGTTTTTT. This encodes CASSWGGHPNEKLFF.

J is TRBJ1-2 and V is TRBV7-9, with a possible D match to TRBD1 (5 bases). CDR3 length equals 17 residues. Germline V gene lookup returns CDR1 SEHNR and CDR2 FQNEAQ (reference sequence). The germline V and J ends were trimmed by 5 bases and 2 bases, with 21 bases remaining between them. The CDR3 here is CASSLLNQGVTNYGYTF. CDR3 DNA sequence: TGTGCCAGCAGCCTCTTAAACCAGGGTGTGACAAACTATGGCTACACCTTC.

The chain recombines TRBV21-1 with TRBJ1-2; the listed D gene, TRBD1, was not tested against the DNA. TRBV21-1 has pseudogene status. The CDR3 length is 17 residues. For the CDR3, the DNA is TGTGCCAGCTTTGAAAGTGGGCCAGGAAGACCCCACTATGGCTACACCTTC. This sequence encodes CASFESGPGRPHYGYTF.

This clone appeared a single time. This rearrangement joins TRBV6-5 to TRBJ1-1; no clear D. Trimming removed 6 bases from V and 6 bases from J, with 11 bases in between. Germline values: CDR1 MNHEY, CDR2 SVGAGI. The length of the CDR3 is 12 residues. The CDR3: CASSLQRAEAFF. The CDR3 DNA follows: TGTGCCAGCAGCTTACAGAGGGCTGAAGCTTTCTTT.

V and J are TRBV27 and TRBJ2-5; maybe TRBD2 (5 bases). Germline V gives CDR1 MNHEY, CDR2 SMNVEV (reference sequence). V lost 6 bases, J lost 4 bases, and 15 bases lay in between. The CDR3 sequence is 14 residues long. CDR3 amino acids: CASRKIDGRETQYF. CDR3 nucleotides: TGTGCCAGCAGGAAGATCGATGGGAGAGAGACCCAGTACTTC.

The gene calls are TRBV28 and TRBJ1-1; TRBD1 aligns across 12 bases. CDR1 is MDHEN, CDR2 SYDVKM, per germline. The CDR3 runs to 17 residues. The V and J ends lost 4 bases and 3 bases, in that order; junction bases with no gene match: 9. The DNA for the CDR3 is TGTGCCAGCAGTTCCTGGGACAGGGGGCCGGGGGACACTGAAGCTTTCTTT. It encodes CASSSWDRGPGDTEAFF.

The chain employs TRBV6-5 and TRBJ1-6; 9 bases are shared with TRBD1. V lost 2 bases, J lost 8 bases, and 4 bases stayed unmatched. The V gene's germline CDR1 is MNHEY and CDR2 SVGAGI. CDR3 size: 15 residues. CDR3 residues: CASSYQGQGYSPLHF. CDR3 DNA sequence: TGTGCCAGCAGTTACCAGGGACAGGGTTATTCACCCCTCCACTTT.

The rearrangement links TRBV6-1 to TRBJ2-1; 7 nucleotides align to TRBD1. The CDR3 totals 17 residues. The ends lost 0 bases at V and 0 bases at J; junction bases unmatched: 5. Per germline, CDR1 MNHNS and CDR2 SASEGT. The CDR3 DNA reads TGTGCCAGCAGTGAAGCCCTAGGGGGCAGCTCCTACAATGAGCAGTTCTTC. This sequence encodes CASSEALGGSSYNEQFF.

This clone occurred once. The rearrangement uses TRBV6-5 and TRBJ2-1; 7 positions match TRBD2. This CDR3 region has 15 residues. Germline V gene sequence: CDR1 MNHEY, CDR2 SVGAGI. Unmatched junction bases numbered 8, after V lost 2 bases and J lost 7 bases. The CDR3 bases are TGTGCCAGCAGTTACAGGCTAGCGGACGCAAATGAGCAGTTCTTC. Translation gives CASSYRLADANEQFF.

The chain links TRBV11-2 to TRBJ2-1; D unclear. Germline V gene data show CDR1 as SGHAT and CDR2 as FQNNGV. The CDR3 is 15 amino acids. The ends were cut back, 3 bases at V and 0 bases at J, with 9 bases in the middle. CDR3 protein: CASSFNSLSYNEQFF. The CDR3 bases are TGTGCCAGCAGCTTCAACTCGCTCTCCTACAATGAGCAGTTCTTC.

The rearrangement links TRBV5-1 to TRBJ2-3; D perhaps matches TRBD1 (6 bases). Germline V gene lookup returns CDR1 SGHRS and CDR2 YFSETQ. The CDR3 length is 13 residues. V was pared by 0 bases and J by 5 bases, with 7 bases between. CDR3 nucleotide sequence: TGCGCCAGCAGCTTGGGGACAGTAGATACGCAGTATTTT. Protein product: CASSLGTVDTQYF.

The chain couples TRBV3-1 (or the pseudogene TRBV3-2) to TRBJ1-6; 7 bases align to TRBD1. Trimming took 7 bases from V and 5 from J; bases not matched to a gene: 5. The CDR3 runs 14 residues. The germline V gene has CDR1 LGHDT and CDR2 YNNKEL (reference sequence). The CDR3 loop is CASTGGQHNSPLHF. The CDR3 nucleotides are TGTGCCAGCACCGGGGGACAGCATAATTCACCCCTCCACTTT.

V gene TRBV29-1 combines with J gene TRBJ1-2; tentatively, D is TRBD1 (5 bases). CDR1 and CDR2 (germline): SQVTM, ANQGSEA. The germline V and J ends were trimmed by 4 bases and 7 bases, with 19 bases remaining between them. The CDR3 spans 14 residues. CDR3 sequence: CSVAPRQTSGGYTF. DNA for the CDR3: TGCAGCGTTGCCCCTCGACAGACTTCAGGTGGCTACACCTTC.

The gene calls are TRBV7-3 and TRBJ2-3; no clear D. This CDR3 contains 13 residues. Germline V gene data show CDR1 as SGHTA and CDR2 as FQGTGA. The germline V and J ends were trimmed by 5 bases and 3 bases, with 9 bases remaining between them. Here the CDR3 DNA reads TGTGCCAGCAGCCGTTTCCAGACAGATACGCAGTATTTT. It yields the protein CASSRFQTDTQYF.

The chain is built from TRBV9 and TRBJ2-1, with 8 bases identical to TRBD1. Germline V gene lookup returns CDR1 SGDLS and CDR2 YYNGEE. V gave up 1 base and J gave up 0 bases; unmatched junction bases: 3. The CDR3 spans 16 residues. The CDR3 loop reads CASSVTGGSSYNEQFF. The DNA of the CDR3 is TGTGCCAGCAGCGTAACAGGGGGGAGCTCCTACAATGAGCAGTTCTTC.

This clone was seen a single time. The chain carries TRBV7-2 and TRBJ2-7; a weak D match, TRBD1 (7 bases). Trimming removed 2 bases from V and 12 bases from J, with 23 bases in between. Germline loops: CDR1 SGHTA, CDR2 FQGNSA. The CDR3 sequence is 15 residues long. The CDR3 DNA reads TGTGCCAGCAGCTTATCAATACAGGGGACTTCCCCCCGGTACTTC. It is translated as CASSLSIQGTSPRYF.